This T cell receptor (beta chain) comes out of a study of identical twins. Study-level points and caveats: Models underestimated TCR alpha sharing (out-of-frame) in monozygotic twins. Donors were not followed over many years; analysis was cross-sectional.

Germline CDR1 reads SQVTM; CDR2 reads ANQGSEA. V lost 7 bases to trimming and J lost 2 bases, with 13 bases between them. The CDR3 has 13 residues. Concerning this clonotype: Its antigen is not identified.

A universal primer site was added by template switching, and unique molecular identifiers were carried by the cDNA. TCRdb ran MiXCR on the 5' RACE reads and lists one entry per CDR3 protein. This sample has hundreds of thousands of distinct CDR3 sequences, with 10% to 15% found just once. Healthy Caucasians made up all donors. A further study also used this sample, focusing on yellow fever vaccine responses in identical twins.

The receptor was isolated from a woman younger than 30 in good health. The chain carries TRBV29-1 and TRBJ2-3; D gene uncertain. The sequencing sample was made of CD8+ T cells sorted from blood. CDR3 sequence reads: CSAPVGPTDTQYF. CDR3 sequence (DNA): TGCAGCGCTCCAGTGGGTCCCACAGATACGCAGTATTTT.